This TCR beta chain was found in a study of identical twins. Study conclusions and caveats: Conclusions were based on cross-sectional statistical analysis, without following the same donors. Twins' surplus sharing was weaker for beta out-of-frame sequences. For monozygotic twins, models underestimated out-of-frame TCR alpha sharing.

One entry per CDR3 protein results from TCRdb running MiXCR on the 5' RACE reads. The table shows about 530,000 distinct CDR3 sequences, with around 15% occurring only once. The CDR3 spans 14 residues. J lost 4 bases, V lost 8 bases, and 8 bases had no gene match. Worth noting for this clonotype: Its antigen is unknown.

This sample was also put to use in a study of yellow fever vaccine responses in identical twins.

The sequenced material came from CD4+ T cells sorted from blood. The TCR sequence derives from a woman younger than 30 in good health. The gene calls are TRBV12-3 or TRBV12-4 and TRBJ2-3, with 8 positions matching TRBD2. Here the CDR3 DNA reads TGTGCCAGCCTCCAGCGGGAGAGCCCAGATACGCAGTATTTT. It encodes CASLQRESPDTQYF.